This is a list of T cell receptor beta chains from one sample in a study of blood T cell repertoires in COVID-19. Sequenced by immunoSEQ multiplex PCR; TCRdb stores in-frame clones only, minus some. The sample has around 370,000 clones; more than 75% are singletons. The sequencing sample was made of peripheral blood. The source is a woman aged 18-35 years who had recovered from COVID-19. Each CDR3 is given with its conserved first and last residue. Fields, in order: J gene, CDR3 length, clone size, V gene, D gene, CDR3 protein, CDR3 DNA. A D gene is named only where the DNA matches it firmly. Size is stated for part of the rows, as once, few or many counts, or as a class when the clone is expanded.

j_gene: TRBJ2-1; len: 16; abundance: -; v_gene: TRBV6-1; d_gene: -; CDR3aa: CASSESLAGGWNEQFF; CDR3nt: TGTGCCAGCAGTGAGAGCTTAGCAGGAGGGTGGAATGAGCAGTTCTTC
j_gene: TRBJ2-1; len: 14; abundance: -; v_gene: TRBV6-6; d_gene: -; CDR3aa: CASSTIARLNEQFF; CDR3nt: TGTGCCAGCAGTACCATAGCCAGACTCAATGAGCAGTTCTTC
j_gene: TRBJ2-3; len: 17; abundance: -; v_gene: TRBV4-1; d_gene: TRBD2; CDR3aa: CASSQSSGSRNTDTQYF; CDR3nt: TGCGCCAGCAGCCAATCTAGCGGGAGTAGAAACACAGATACGCAGTATTTT
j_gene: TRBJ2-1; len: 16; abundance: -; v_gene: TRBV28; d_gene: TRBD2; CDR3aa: CASSLLAGRSYNEQFF; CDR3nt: TGTGCCAGCAGTTTGCTAGCGGGCCGCTCCTACAATGAGCAGTTCTTC
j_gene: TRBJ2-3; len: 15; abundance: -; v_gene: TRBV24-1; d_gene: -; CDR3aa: CATSDPSSTPDTQYF; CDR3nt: TGTGCCACCAGTGATCCGTCTAGCACCCCAGATACGCAGTATTTT
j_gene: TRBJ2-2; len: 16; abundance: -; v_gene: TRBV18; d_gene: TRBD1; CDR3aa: CASSPPGQGITGELFF; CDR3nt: TGTGCCAGCTCACCACCCGGACAGGGAATAACCGGGGAGCTGTTTTTT
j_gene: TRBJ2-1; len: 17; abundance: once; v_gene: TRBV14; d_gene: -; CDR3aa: CASSPRTFLGSYNEQFF; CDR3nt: TGTGCCAGCAGCCCGCGGACTTTTCTCGGATCCTACAATGAGCAGTTCTTC
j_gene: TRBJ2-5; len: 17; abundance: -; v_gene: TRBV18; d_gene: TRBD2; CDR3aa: CASSPYRFLAGDETQYF; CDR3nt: TGTGCCAGCTCACCGTACAGGTTCCTAGCGGGAGACGAGACCCAGTACTTC
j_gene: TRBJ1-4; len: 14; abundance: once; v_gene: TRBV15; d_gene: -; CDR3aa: CATTKDSPNEKLFF; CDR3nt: TGTGCCACCACAAAGGACAGTCCTAATGAAAAACTGTTTTTT
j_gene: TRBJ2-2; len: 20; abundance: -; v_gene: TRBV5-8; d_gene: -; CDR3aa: CASSPRTVWSVVTNTGELFF; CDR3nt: TGTGCCAGCAGCCCAAGGACAGTTTGGTCAGTGGTAACGAACACCGGAGAGCTGTTTTTT
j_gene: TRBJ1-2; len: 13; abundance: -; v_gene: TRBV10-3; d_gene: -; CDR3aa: CAIPSPGDYGYTF; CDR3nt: TGTGCCATCCCCAGCCCGGGGGACTATGGCTACACCTTC
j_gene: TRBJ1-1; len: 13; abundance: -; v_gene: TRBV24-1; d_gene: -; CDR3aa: CATSDVTGTEAFF; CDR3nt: TGTGCCACCAGTGATGTGACAGGTACTGAAGCTTTCTTT
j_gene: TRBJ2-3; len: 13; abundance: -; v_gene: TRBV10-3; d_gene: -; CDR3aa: CAINGREADTQYF; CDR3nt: TGTGCCATCAACGGGAGAGAGGCAGATACGCAGTATTTT
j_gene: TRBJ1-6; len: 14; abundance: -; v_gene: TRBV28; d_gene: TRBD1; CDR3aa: CASRTGAANSPLHF; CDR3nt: TGTGCCAGCAGGACAGGGGCCGCGAATTCACCCCTCCACTTT
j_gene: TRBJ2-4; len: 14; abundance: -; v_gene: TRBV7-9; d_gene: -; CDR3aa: CASSLVEAKNIQYF; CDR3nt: TGTGCCAGCAGCTTAGTTGAGGCCAAAAACATTCAGTACTTC
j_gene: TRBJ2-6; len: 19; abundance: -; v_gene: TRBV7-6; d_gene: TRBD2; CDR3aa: CASSSLMTSVDSGANVLTF; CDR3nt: TGTGCCAGCAGCTCACTTATGACTAGCGTGGACTCTGGGGCCAACGTCCTGACTTTC
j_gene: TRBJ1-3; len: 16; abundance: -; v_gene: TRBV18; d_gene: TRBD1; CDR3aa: CASSAGQGISGNTIYF; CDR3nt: TGTGCCAGCTCAGCCGGACAGGGGATCTCTGGAAACACCATATATTTT
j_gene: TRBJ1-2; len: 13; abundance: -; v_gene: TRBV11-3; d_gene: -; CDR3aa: CASSSGDGYGYTF; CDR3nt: TGTGCCAGCAGCTCGGGAGACGGCTATGGCTACACCTTC
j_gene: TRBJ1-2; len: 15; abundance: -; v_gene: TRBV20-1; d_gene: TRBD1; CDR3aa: CSASNRGGANYGYTF; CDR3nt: TGCAGTGCTAGTAACAGGGGGGGGGCCAACTATGGCTACACCTTC
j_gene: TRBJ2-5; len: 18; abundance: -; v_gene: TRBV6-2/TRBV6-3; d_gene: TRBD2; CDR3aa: CASSPVRAGTSGKETQYF; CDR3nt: TGTGCCAGCAGTCCCGTACGGGCCGGGACTAGCGGGAAAGAGACCCAGTACTTC
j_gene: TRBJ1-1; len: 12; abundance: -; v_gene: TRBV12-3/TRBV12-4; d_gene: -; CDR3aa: CASSLTRSGAFF; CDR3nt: TGTGCCAGCAGTTTAACACGGAGTGGAGCTTTCTTT
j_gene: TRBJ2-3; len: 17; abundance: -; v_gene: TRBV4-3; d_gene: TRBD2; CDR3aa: CASSQDGRAGPTDTQYF; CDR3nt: TGCGCCAGCAGCCAAGATGGTCGAGCGGGACCCACAGATACGCAGTATTTT
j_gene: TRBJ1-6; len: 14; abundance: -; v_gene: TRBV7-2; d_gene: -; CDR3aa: CASSSQGGNSPLHF; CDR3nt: TGTGCCAGCAGCTCTCAGGGTGGTAATTCACCCCTCCACTTT
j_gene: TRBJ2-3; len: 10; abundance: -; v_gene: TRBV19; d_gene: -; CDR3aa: CASYGDTQYF; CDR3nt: TGTGCCAGCTACGGAGATACGCAGTATTTT
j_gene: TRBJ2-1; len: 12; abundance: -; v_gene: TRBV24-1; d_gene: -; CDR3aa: CATSAMDRGQFF; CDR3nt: TGTGCCACCAGTGCCATGGACAGAGGGCAGTTCTTC
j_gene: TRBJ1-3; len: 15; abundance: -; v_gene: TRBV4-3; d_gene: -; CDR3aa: CASSQTDISGNTIYF; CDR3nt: TGCGCCAGCAGCCAAACAGATATTTCTGGAAACACCATATATTTT
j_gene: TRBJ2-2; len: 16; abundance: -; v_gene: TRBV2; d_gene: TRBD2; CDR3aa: CASTKLARSGTGELFF; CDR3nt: TGTGCCAGCACCAAACTAGCGCGGAGCGGCACCGGGGAGCTGTTTTTT
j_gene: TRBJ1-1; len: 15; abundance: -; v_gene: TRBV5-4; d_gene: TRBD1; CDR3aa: CASSAPGTGRLEAFF; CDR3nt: TGTGCCAGCAGCGCTCCCGGGACAGGGAGATTGGAAGCTTTCTTT
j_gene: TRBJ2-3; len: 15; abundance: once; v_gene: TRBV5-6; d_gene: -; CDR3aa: CASSLGLTSTDTQYF; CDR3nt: TGTGCCAGCAGCTTGGGGCTTACCAGCACAGATACGCAGTATTTT
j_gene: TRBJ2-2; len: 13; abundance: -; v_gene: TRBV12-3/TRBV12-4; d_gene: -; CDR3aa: CASSFYDTGELFF; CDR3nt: TGTGCCAGCAGTTTTTATGACACCGGGGAGCTGTTTTTT
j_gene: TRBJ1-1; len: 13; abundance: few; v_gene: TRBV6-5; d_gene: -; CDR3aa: CASSFRGGTEAFF; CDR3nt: TGTGCCAGCAGTTTCCGGGGGGGCACTGAAGCTTTCTTT
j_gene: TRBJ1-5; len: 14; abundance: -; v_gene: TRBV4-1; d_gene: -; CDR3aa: CASSQEIRDQPQHF; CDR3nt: TGCGCCAGCAGCCAAGAGATAAGAGATCAGCCCCAGCATTTT
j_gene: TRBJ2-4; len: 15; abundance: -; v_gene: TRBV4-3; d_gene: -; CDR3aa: CASSQEGAGGNIQYF; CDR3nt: TGCGCCAGCAGCCAAGAGGGGGCCGGAGGAAACATTCAGTACTTC
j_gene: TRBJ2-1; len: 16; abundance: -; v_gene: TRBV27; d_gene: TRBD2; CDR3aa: CASSLSSGGEYNEQFF; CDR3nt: TGTGCCAGCAGTTTATCGAGCGGGGGAGAGTACAATGAGCAGTTCTTC
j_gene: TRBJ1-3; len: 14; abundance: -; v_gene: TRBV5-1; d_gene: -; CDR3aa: CASSPEGVQNTIYF; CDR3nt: TGCGCCAGCAGCCCCGAGGGGGTACAAAACACCATATATTTT
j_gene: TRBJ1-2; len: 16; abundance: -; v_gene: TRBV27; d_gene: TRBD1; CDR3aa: CASSSYRGSINYGYTF; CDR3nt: TGTGCCAGCAGCTCTTACAGGGGCTCTATTAACTATGGCTACACCTTC
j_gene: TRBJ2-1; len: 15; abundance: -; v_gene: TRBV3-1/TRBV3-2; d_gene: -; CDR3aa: CASSQDPVRYNEQFF; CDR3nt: TGTGCCAGCAGCCAAGATCCGGTTCGGTACAATGAGCAGTTCTTC
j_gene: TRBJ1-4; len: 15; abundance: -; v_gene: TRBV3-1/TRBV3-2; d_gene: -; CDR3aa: CASSQPPGFGEKLFF; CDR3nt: TGTGCCAGCAGCCAACCCCCAGGGTTTGGTGAAAAACTGTTTTTT
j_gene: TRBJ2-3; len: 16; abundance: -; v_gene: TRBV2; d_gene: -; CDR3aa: CASSELRVSYTDTQYF; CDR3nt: TGTGCCAGCAGTGAACTTCGGGTGTCATACACAGATACGCAGTATTTT
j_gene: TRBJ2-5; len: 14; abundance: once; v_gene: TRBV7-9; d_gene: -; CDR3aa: CASSFIAAGETQYF; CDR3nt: TGTGCCAGCAGTTTCATAGCGGCTGGGGAGACCCAGTACTTC
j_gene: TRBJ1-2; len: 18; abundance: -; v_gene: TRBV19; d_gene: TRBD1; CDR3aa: CASSIVGTGADTNYGYTF; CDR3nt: TGTGCCAGTAGTATTGTGGGGACAGGGGCCGATACTAACTATGGCTACACCTTC
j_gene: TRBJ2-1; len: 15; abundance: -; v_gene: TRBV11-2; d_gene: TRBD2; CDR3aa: CASSSGLAGGDEQFF; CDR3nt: TGTGCCAGCAGCTCAGGACTAGCGGGAGGGGATGAGCAGTTCTTC
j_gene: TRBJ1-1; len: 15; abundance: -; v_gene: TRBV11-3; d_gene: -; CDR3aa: CASSLDQSLGTEAFF; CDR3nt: TGTGCCAGCAGCTTAGATCAGTCTCTCGGGACTGAAGCTTTCTTT
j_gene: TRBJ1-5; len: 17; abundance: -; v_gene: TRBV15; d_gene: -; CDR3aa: CATSRDEALAPHQPQHF; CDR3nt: TGTGCCACCAGCAGAGATGAGGCCCTCGCCCCCCATCAGCCCCAGCATTTT
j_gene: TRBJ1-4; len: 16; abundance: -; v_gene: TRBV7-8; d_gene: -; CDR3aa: CASSYIGLGRNEKLFF; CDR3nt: TGTGCCAGCAGCTATATCGGACTAGGGCGTAATGAAAAACTGTTTTTT
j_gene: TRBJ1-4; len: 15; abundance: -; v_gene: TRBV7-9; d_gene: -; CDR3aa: CASSYRGSANEKLFF; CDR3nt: TGTGCCAGCAGTTACCGGGGGTCTGCTAATGAAAAACTGTTTTTT
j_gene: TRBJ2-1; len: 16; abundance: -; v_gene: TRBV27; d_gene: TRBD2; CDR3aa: CASSPPSGGSYNEQFF; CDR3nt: TGTGCCAGCAGTCCCCCTAGCGGAGGCTCCTACAATGAGCAGTTCTTC
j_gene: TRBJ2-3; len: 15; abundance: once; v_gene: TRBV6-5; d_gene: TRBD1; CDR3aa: CASSYSTGNSDTQYF; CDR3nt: TGTGCCAGCAGTTACTCGACAGGGAACTCAGATACGCAGTATTTT
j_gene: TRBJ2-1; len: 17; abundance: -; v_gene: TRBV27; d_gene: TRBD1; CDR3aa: CASSYVSGQGSYNEQFF; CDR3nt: TGTGCCAGCAGTTACGTTTCCGGACAGGGGTCCTACAATGAGCAGTTCTTC
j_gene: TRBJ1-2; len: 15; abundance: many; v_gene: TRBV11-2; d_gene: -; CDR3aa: CASSLGGRGGYGYTF; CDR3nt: TGTGCCAGCAGCTTAGGAGGCAGGGGCGGCTATGGCTACACCTTC
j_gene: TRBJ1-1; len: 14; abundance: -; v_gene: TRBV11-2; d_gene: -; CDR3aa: CASRVLQGNTEAFF; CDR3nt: TGTGCCAGCAGGGTCCTTCAGGGGAACACTGAAGCTTTCTTT
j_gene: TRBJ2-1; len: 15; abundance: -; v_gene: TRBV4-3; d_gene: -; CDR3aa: CASSHALALYNEQFF; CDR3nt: TGCGCCAGCAGCCACGCCCTAGCGCTATACAATGAGCAGTTCTTC
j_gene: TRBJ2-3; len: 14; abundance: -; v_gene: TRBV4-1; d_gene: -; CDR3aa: CASSLTSGTDTQYF; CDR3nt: TGCGCCAGCAGCCTGACAAGTGGGACAGATACGCAGTATTTT
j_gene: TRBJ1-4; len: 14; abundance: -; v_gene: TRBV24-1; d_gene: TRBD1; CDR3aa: CATSDRTGGEKLFF; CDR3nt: TGTGCCACCAGTGACCGGACAGGAGGCGAAAAACTGTTTTTT
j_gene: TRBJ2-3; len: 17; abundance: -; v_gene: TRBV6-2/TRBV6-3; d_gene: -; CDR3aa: CASSPPSRGHPGDTQYF; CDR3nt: TGTGCCAGCAGCCCCCCCTCCCGGGGACATCCGGGAGATACGCAGTATTTT
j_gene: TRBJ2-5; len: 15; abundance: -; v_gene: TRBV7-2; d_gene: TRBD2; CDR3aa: CASSRGGLEWETQYF; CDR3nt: TGTGCCAGCAGCAGGGGTGGACTAGAGTGGGAGACCCAGTACTTC
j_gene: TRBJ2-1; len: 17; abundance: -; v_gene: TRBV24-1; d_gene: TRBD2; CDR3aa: CATSDLEGTSGSNEQFF; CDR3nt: TGTGCCACCAGTGATTTGGAGGGGACTAGCGGGAGTAATGAGCAGTTCTTC